The source of this T cell receptor (beta chain) is a study of T cell changes during pregnancy in multiple sclerosis. The V end was cut by 0 bases, the J end by 4 bases, with 12 bases between. The CDR3 is 16 residues long. Germline values: CDR1 MGHRA, CDR2 YSYEKL. TCRdb's table, derived via immunoSEQ multiplex PCR, lists solely in-frame clones and lacks some. Here the sample spans about 56,000 clones, around 90% being singletons. Material: CD4+ T cells from peripheral blood mononuclear cells, obtained in the third trimester of pregnancy. The chain joins TRBV4-1 to TRBJ1-4, with a tentative D call TRBD1 (5 bases). The sequence came from a female donor with multiple sclerosis, enrolled in a pregnancy study. The CDR3 nucleotides read TGCGCCAGCAGCCAAGATGGCGGGGGACTTAATGAAAAACTGTTTTTT. Its protein product is CASSQDGGGLNEKLFF.